This T cell receptor (beta chain) originates from a study of neurological immune-mediated disorders. In its sample, this clonotype was seen many times. CDR3 length equals 15 residues. The V end lost 0 bases, the J end lost 3 bases, and 13 bases lay between the germline ends. Per germline, CDR1 SGHNT and CDR2 YYREEE (reference sequence). TCRdb called the 5' RACE reads again in MiXCR, with one record for every CDR3 protein. The sample lists roughly 56,000 distinct CDR3 sequences; around 3.4% were seen once. The chain carries TRBV5-4 and TRBJ2-7; D uncertain. The origin of this receptor is a woman aged 55-75 years with multiple sclerosis. The sequencing input was PBMCs. The CDR3 loop reads CASSLAPGFNYEQYF. The CDR3 DNA sequence: TGTGCCAGCAGCTTGGCCCCTGGGTTTAACTACGAGCAGTACTTC.